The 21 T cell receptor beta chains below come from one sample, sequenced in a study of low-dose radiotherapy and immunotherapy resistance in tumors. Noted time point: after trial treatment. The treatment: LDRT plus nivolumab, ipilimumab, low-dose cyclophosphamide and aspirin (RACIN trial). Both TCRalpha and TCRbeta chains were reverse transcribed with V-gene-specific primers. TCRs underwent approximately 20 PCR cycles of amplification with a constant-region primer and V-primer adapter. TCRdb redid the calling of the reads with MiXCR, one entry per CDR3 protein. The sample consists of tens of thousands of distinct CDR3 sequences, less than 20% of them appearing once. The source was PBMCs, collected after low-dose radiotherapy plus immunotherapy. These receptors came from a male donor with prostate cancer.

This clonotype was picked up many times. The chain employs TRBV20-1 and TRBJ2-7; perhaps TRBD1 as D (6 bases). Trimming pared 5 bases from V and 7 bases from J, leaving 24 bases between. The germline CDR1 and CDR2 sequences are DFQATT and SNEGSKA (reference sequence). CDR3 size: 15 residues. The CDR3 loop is CSAERPLDSSREQYF. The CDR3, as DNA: TGCAGTGCTGAGAGGCCCTTGGACAGTTCTCGGGAGCAGTACTTC.

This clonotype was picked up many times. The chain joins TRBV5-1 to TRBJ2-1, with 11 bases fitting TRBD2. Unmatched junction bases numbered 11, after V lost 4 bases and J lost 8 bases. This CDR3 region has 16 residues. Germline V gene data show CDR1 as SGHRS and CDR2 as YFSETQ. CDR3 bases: TGCGCCAGCAGCCCGACGATAGCGGGAGGGCCCTATGAGCAGTTCTTC. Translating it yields CASSPTIAGGPYEQFF.

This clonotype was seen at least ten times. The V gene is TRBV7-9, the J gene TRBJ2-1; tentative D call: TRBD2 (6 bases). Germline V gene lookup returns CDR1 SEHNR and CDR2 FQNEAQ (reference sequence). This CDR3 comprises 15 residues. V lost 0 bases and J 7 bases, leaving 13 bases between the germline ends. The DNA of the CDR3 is TGTGCCAGCAGCTTAGCGGGGGGTGGGGGGAATGAGCAGTTCTTC. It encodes CASSLAGGGGNEQFF.

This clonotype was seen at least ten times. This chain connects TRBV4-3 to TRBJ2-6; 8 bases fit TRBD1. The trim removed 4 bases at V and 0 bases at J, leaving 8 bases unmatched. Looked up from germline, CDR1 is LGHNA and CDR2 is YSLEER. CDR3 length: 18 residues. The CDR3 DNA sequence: TGCGCCAGCAGCCCTGATACAGGGGGTATCTCTGGGGCCAACGTCCTGACTTTC. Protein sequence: CASSPDTGGISGANVLTF.

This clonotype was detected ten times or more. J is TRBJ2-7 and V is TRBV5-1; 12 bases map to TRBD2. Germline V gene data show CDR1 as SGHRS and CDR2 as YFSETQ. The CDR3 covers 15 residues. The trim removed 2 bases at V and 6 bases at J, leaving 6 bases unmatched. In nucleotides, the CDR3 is TGCGCCAGCAGCTTAGAGGCTAGCGGGAGGGGCGAGCAGTACTTC. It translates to CASSLEASGRGEQYF.

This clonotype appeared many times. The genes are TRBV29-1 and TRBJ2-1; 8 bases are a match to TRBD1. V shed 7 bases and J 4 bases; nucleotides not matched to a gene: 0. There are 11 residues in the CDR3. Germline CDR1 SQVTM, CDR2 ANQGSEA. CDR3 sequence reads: CSGDRYNEQFF. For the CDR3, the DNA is TGCAGCGGGGACAGGTACAATGAGCAGTTCTTC.

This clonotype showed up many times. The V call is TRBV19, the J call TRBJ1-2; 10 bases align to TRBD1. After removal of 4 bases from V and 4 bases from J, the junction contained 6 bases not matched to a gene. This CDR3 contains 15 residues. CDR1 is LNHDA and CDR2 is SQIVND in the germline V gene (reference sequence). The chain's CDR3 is CASSTGQGSGYGYTF. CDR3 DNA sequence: TGTGCCAGTAGTACGGGACAGGGGTCTGGCTATGGCTACACCTTC.

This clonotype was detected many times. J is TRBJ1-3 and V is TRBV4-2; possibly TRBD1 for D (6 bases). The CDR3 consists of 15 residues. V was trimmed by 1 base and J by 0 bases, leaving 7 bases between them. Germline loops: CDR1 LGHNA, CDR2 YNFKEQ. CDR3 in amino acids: CASSQGQDSGNTIYF. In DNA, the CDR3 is TGTGCCAGCAGCCAAGGACAGGACTCTGGAAACACCATATATTTT.

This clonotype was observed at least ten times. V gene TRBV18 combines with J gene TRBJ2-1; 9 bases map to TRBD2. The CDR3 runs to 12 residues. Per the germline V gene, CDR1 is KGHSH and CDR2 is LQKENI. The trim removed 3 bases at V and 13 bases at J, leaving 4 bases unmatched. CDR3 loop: CASSPREGLQFF. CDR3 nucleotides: TGTGCCAGCTCACCGCGGGAGGGCCTTCAGTTCTTC.

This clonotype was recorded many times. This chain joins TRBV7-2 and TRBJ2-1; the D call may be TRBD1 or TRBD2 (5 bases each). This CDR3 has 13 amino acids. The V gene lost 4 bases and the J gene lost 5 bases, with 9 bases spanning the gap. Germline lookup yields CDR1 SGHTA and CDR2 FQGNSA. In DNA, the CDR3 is TGTGCCAGCAGCTCTCGAGGGGACAATGAGCAGTTCTTC. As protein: CASSSRGDNEQFF.

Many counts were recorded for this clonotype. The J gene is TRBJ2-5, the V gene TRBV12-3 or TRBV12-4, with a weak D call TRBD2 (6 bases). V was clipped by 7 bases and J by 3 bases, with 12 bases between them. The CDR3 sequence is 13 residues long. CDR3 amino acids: CASNLGGKETQYF. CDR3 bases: TGTGCCAGCAATTTGGGCGGGAAAGAGACCCAGTACTTC.

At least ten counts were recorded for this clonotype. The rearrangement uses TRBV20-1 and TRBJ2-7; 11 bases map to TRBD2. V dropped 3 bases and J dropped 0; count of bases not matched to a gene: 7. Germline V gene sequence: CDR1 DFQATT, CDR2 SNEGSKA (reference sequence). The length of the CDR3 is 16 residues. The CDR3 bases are TGCAGTGCTAGTAACCCTAGCGGGAGGATCTCCTACGAGCAGTACTTC. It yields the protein CSASNPSGRISYEQYF.

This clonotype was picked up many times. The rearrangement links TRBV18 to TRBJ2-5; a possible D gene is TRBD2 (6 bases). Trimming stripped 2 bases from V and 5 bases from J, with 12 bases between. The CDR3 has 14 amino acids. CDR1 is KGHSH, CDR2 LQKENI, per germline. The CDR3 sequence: CASSPESGRETQYF. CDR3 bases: TGTGCCAGCTCACCAGAAAGTGGGAGGGAGACCCAGTACTTC.

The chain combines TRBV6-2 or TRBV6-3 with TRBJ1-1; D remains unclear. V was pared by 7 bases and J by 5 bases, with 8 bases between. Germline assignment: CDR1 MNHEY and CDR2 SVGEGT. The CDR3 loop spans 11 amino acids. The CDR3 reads CASTVETEAFF. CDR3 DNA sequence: TGTGCCAGCACAGTCGAAACTGAAGCTTTCTTT.

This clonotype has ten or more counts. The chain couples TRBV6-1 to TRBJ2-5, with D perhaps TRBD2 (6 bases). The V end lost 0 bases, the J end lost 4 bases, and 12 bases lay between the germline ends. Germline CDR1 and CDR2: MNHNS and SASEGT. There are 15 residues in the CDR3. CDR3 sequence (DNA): TGTGCCAGCAGTGAAGCCGGGGGAATTGCAGAGACCCAGTACTTC. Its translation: CASSEAGGIAETQYF.

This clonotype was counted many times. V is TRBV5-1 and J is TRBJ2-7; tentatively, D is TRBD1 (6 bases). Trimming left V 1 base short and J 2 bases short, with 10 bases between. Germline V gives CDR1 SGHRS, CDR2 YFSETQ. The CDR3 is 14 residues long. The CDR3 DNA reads TGCGCCAGCAGCTTGTCTTCAGGGGCCTACGAGCAGTACTTC. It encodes CASSLSSGAYEQYF.

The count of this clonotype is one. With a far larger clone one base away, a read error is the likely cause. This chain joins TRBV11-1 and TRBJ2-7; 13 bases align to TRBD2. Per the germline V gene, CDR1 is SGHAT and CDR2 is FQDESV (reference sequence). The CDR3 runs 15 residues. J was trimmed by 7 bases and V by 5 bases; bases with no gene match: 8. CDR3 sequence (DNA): TGTGCCAGCAGCACGACTAGCGGGAGGTACAATGAGCAGTACTTC. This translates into CASSTTSGRYNEQYF.

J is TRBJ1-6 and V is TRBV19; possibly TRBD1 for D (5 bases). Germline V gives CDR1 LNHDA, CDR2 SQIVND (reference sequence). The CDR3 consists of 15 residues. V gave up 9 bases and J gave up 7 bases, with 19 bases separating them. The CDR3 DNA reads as TGTGCCAGCGGAAGGGGAACTGCAGAGAATTCACCCCTCCACTTT. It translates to CASGRGTAENSPLHF.

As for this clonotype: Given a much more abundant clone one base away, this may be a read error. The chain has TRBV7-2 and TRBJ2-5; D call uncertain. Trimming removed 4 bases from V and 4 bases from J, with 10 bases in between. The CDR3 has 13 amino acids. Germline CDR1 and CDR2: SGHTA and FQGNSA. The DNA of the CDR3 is TGTGCCAGCAGCTATACCCCCCTAGAGACCCAGTACTTC. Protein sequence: CASSYTPLETQYF.

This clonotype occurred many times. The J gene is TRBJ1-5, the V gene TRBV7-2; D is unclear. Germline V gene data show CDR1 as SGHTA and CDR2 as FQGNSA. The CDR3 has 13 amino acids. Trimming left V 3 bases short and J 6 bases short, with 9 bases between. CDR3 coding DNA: TGTGCCAGCAGCTTTGGGTGGAGTCAGCCCCAGCATTTT. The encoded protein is CASSFGWSQPQHF. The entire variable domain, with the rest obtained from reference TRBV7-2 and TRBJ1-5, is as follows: GAGVSQSPSNKVTEKGKDVELRCDPISGHTALYWYRQSLGQGLEFLIYFQGNSAPDKSGLPSDRFSAERTGGSVSTLTIQRTQQEDSAVYLCASSFGWSQPQHFGDGTRLSIL.

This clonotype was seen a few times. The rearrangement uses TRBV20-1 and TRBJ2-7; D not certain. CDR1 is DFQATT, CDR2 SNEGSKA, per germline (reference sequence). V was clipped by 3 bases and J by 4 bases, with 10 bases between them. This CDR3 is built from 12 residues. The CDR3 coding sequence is TGCAGTGCTAGGCTACTGGGATACGAGCAGTACTTC. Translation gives CSARLLGYEQYF.